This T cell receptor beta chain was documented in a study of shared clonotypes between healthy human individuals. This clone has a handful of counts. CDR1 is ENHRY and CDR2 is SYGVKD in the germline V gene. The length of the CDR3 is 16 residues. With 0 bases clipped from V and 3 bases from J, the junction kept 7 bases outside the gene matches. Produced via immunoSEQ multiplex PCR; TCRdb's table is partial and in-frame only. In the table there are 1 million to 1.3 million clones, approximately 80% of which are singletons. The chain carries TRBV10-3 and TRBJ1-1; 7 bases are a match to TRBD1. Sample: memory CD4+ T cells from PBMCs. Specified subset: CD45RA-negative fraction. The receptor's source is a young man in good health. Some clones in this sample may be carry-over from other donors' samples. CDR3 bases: TGTGCCATCAGTGAGTCACAGGGGACGGCGTACACTGAAGCTTTCTTT. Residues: CAISESQGTAYTEAFF.